This TCR beta chain was recorded in a study of blood T cell repertoires in COVID-19 (dated by TCRdb to the early 2020s). Context from the whole study: Collaborator samples came from the United States, Italy and Spain and covered acute and convalescent phases of COVID-19. Sample metadata almost always included a de-identified subject ID, COVID-19 status, age in years and sex. The repertoires were released in a freely available public database intended as a resource for research on the immune response to SARS-CoV-2. Samples were obtained from the ongoing ImmuneRACE study (first 160 participants) and from over 1,000 subjects provided by 6 global collaborators. The prospective study material was composed of cDNA or gDNA derived from T cells, B-cell-depleted T cells, or PBMCs. Deeply sampled blood TCRbeta repertoires from subjects exposed to, actively infected with, or recovered from COVID-19 were included in the dataset. Where available, HLA class I and class II types were taken from metadata supplied by the sample provider and were not determined by assay-based typing. Paper-wide results and their limitations: How much clinical and demographic metadata was included differed by source and by participant, and the metadata was provided uncurated.

TCRbeta CDR3 regions were amplified from genomic DNA by means of the immunoSEQ Assay, a bias-controlled multiplex PCR. Under the source paper's analysis protocol: Within the assay, amplification of reference gene primers was used to estimate how many nucleated cells each sample contained. Sequence reads were collapsed and filtered to measure the absolute abundance of every unique TCRbeta CDR3 rearrangement. Productive Simpson clonality was computed per sample as the square root of Simpson's diversity index over productive rearrangements. This immuneACCESS table, as held by TCRdb, lists in-frame sequences with V and J called but not all clones. Of the missing ones, under half trace to an unresolved V gene in checked studies; the others have no known cause. V and J calls and clone size are given by that table; D and trimming were obtained from the DNA. Present in this sample are 120,000 to 150,000 clones, around 80% of which were seen just once. Jointly, the top ten make up over 12% of the sample.

The germline V gene encodes CDR1 GTSNPN and CDR2 SVGIG (reference sequence). After removal of 0 bases from V and 11 bases from J, the junction retains 8 bases not matched to a gene. Inclusive of the bounding cysteine and phenylalanine, the CDR3 is 13 residues long. Only the CDR3 part of the read is kept: 39 bases, read in frame from the first base. About this clone itself: No cognate antigen has been identified for it. The record has no base qualities; no much larger clone is one base away.

Whole blood was collected in K2EDTA tubes by collaborating institutions according to the institutions' own protocols. For TCRbeta analysis, collaborators shipped samples as frozen whole blood, isolated PBMCs, or DNA extracted from either of those sample types. This TCR came from a human donor with acute or convalescent COVID-19. The donor label of this sample is uncertain. The sample taken for sequencing was peripheral blood. Here the chain combines TRBV30 and TRBJ1-1, and TRBD1 matches 8 of the central bases. The DNA sequence is given as TGTGCCTGGAGTGTAGGGGACAGGCGCGCCGCTTTCTTT. This is translated as CAWSVGDRRAAFF. Supplemented by the reference TRBV30 and TRBJ1-1 proteins around the CDR3, the complete variable domain is SQTIHQWPATLVQPVGSPLSLECTVEGTSNPNLYWYRQAAGRGLQLLFYSVGIGQISSEVPQNLSASRPQDRQFILSSKKLLLSDSGFYLCAWSVGDRRAAFFGQGTRLTVV.